Below are 10 T cell receptor beta chains sequenced from a single sample in a study of response to subunit inactivated influenza vaccine. TCRdb re-derived calls from the RT-PCR reads in MiXCR, one entry per CDR3 protein. Altogether about 500,000 distinct CDR3 sequences are present, 15% to 20% being singletons, with the ten largest covering less than 4%. Material: CD4+ T cells sorted from PBMCs, obtained around 2 years after vaccination. The receptors derive from a man aged 50 to 69 who received an inactivated influenza vaccine.

This clonotype was seen a few times. The V and J genes are TRBV5-1 and TRBJ2-1; D possibly corresponds to TRBD2 (7 bases). This CDR3 comprises 18 residues. V lost 1 base and J 9 bases, leaving 26 bases between the germline ends. Germline V gene lookup returns CDR1 SGHRS and CDR2 YFSETQ. This CDR3 is CASSLTGEPSRGGGEQFF. The CDR3 region has the DNA TGCGCCAGCAGCTTGACGGGGGAACCTAGCCGGGGAGGGGGTGAGCAGTTCTTC.

The chain couples TRBV15 to TRBJ1-2; unclear D gene. Trimming pared 3 bases from V and 14 bases from J, leaving 16 bases between. The CDR3 consists of 12 residues. CDR1 LNHNV and CDR2 YYDKDF come from the germline V gene (reference sequence). The CDR3 DNA reads as TGTGCCACCAGCAGCCGGGAAGCCAAGGAAACCTTC. This codes for CATSSREAKETF.

The V call is TRBV7-2, the J call TRBJ1-2; 11 bases match TRBD1. CDR1 and CDR2 from the germline V gene are SGHTA and FQGNSA. The ends lost 4 bases at V and 7 bases at J; junction bases unmatched: 8. The CDR3 is made up of 15 amino acids. CDR3 sequence: CASSSRTGGVAGYTF. As DNA, the CDR3 is TGTGCCAGCAGCTCCAGGACAGGGGGCGTTGCTGGCTACACCTTC.

Points on this clonotype: At one of its ends the junction is not consistent with the germline gene, which may arise from a read error. V is TRBV11-2 and J is TRBJ2-4; TRBD1 agrees at 7 bases. The V gene's germline CDR1 is SGHAT and CDR2 FQNNGV. CDR3 size: 19 residues. This chain's CDR3 is CASSLVGRGSGLTKNFQYF. The CDR3, as DNA: TGTGCCAGCAGCTTAGTTGGCAGGGGGTCCGGGCTAACCAAAAACTTTCAGTACTTC.

This clonotype has a count of ten or more. The chain is built from TRBV7-9 and TRBJ2-7; a possible D gene is TRBD1 (5 bases). Germline V gene data show CDR1 as SEHNR and CDR2 as FQNEAQ (reference sequence). There are 15 residues in the CDR3. V was shortened by 4 bases and J by 3 bases, with 16 bases between the two germline ends. This CDR3 reads CASSSWGQFLYEQYF. In DNA form, the CDR3 reads TGTGCCAGCAGCTCCTGGGGCCAGTTCCTCTACGAGCAGTACTTC.

This chain connects TRBV20-1 to TRBJ2-1, with D maybe TRBD1 (5 bases). CDR3 length: 14 residues. In germline, CDR1 is DFQATT, CDR2 SNEGSKA (reference sequence). With 3 bases removed from V and 5 bases from J, the gap between germline ends came to 14 bases. The CDR3 loop reads CSARGPQPNNEQFF. The CDR3 DNA is TGCAGTGCTAGGGGGCCTCAACCAAACAATGAGCAGTTCTTC.

This sequence joins TRBV6-5 and TRBJ1-5; D is unclear. V lost 4 bases to trimming and J lost 2 bases, with 24 bases between them. Germline V CDR1 and CDR2: MNHEY, SVGAGI. The CDR3 extends over 19 amino acids. This chain's CDR3 is CASSSPGGSLAQGNQPQHF. The CDR3 nucleotides read TGTGCCAGCAGTTCACCCGGCGGATCATTGGCTCAGGGCAATCAGCCCCAGCATTTT.

This clonotype was recorded many times. This chain connects TRBV18 to TRBJ2-6; 7 bases align to TRBD1. V shed 4 bases, J shed 2 bases, and the junction held 2 bases outside the gene matches. The CDR3 is 15 residues long. CDR1 is KGHSH and CDR2 is LQKENI in the germline V gene. The CDR3 reads CASSRQGAGANVLTF. CDR3 coding DNA: TGTGCCAGCTCACGACAGGGCGCTGGGGCCAACGTCCTGACTTTC. Full variable domain (outside the CDR3, taken from reference TRBV18 and TRBJ2-6): NAGVMQNPRHLVRRRGQEARLRCSPMKGHSHVYWYRQLPEEGLKFMVYLQKENIIDESGMPKERFSAEFPKEGPSILRIQQVVRGDSAAYFCASSRQGAGANVLTFGAGSRLTVL.

This clonotype has only a few counts. The gene calls are TRBV5-4 and TRBJ2-4; perhaps TRBD1 as D (5 bases). CDR3 length: 12 residues. Trimming pared 3 bases from V and 5 bases from J, leaving 6 bases between. The germline gives CDR1 SGHNT, CDR2 YYREEE (reference sequence). The CDR3, as DNA: TGTGCCAGCAGCTCGACAGAAAACATTCAGTACTTC. It translates to CASSSTENIQYF.

This rearrangement joins TRBV20-1 to TRBJ2-1, with 16 positions matching TRBD2. After removal of 6 bases from V and 13 bases from J, the junction contained 18 bases not matched to a gene. Germline V gene data show CDR1 as DFQATT and CDR2 as SNEGSKA (reference sequence). The CDR3 is 17 amino acids. The CDR3 coding sequence is TGCAGTGCCGAGGGATTGGGACTAGCGGGAGGGATACGCAACCAGTTCTTC. Its protein product is CSAEGLGLAGGIRNQFF.